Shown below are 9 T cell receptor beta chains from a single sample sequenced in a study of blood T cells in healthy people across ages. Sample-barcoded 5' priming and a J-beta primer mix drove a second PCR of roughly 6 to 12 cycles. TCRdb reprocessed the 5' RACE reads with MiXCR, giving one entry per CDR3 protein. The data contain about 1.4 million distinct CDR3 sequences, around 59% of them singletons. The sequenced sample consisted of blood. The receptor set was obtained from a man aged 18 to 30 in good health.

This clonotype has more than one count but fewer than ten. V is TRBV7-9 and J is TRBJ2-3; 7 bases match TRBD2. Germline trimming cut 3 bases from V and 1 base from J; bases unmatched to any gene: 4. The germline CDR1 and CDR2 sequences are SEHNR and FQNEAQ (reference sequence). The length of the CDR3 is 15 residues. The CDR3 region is CASSFRGRGTDTQYF. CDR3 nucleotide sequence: TGTGCCAGCAGCTTCCGCGGGAGAGGCACAGATACGCAGTATTTT.

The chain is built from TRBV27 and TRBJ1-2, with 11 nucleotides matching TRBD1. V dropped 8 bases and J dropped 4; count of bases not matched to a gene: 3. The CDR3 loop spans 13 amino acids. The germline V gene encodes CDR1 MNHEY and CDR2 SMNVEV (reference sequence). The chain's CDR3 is CASGQGATYGYTF. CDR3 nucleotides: TGTGCCAGCGGACAGGGGGCGACCTATGGCTACACCTTC.

For the CDR3, the DNA is TGTGCCAGCAGCAGGACCGGGACTACCCGCACCCAGTACTTC. Translating gives CASSRTGTTRTQYF. The V and J genes are TRBV28 and TRBJ2-5; TRBD2 agrees at 7 bases. The junction had 12 bases not matched to a gene; V was cut back by 6 bases and J by 8 bases. The CDR3 loop spans 14 amino acids. Germline CDR1 is MDHEN and CDR2 is SYDVKM.

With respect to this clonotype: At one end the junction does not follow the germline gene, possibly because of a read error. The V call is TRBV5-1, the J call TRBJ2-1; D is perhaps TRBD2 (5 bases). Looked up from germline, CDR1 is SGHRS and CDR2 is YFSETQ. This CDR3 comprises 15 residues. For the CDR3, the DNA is TGCGCCGGCAGCTTGGAAGACTACCGGTACAATGAGCAGTTCTTC. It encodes CAGSLEDYRYNEQFF.

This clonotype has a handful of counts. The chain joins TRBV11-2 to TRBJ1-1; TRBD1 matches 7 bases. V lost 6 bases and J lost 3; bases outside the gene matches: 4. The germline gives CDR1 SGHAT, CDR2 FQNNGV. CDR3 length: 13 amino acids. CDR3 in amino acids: CASSRQGYTEAFF. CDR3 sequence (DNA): TGTGCCAGCAGTAGACAGGGTTACACTGAAGCTTTCTTT.

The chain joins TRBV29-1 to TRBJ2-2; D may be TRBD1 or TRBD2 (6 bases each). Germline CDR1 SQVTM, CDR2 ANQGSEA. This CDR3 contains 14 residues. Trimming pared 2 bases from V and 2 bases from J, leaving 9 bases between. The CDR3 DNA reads TGCAGCGTTGAAACGGGGGCTAACACCGGGGAGCTGTTTTTT. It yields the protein CSVETGANTGELFF.

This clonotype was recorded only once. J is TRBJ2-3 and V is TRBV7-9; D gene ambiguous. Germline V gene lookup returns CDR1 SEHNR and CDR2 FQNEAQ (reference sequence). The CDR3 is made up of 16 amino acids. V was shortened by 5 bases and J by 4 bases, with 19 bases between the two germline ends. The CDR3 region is CASSIRDHKVADTQYF. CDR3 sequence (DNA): TGTGCCAGCAGCATCCGTGACCACAAGGTCGCAGATACGCAGTATTTT. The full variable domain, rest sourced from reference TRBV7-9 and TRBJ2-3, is DTGVSQNPRHKITKRGQNVTFRCDPISEHNRLYWYRQTLGQGPEFLTYFQNEAQLEKSRLLSDRFSAERPKGSFSTLEIQRTEQGDSAMYLCASSIRDHKVADTQYFGPGTRLTVL.

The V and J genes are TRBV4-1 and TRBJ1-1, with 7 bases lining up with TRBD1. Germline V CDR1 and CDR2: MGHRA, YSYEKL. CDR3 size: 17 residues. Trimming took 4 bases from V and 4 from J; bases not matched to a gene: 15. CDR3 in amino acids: CASSPPGQGDGITEAFF. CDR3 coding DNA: TGCGCCAGCAGCCCTCCGGGCCAGGGGGACGGTATCACTGAAGCTTTCTTT.

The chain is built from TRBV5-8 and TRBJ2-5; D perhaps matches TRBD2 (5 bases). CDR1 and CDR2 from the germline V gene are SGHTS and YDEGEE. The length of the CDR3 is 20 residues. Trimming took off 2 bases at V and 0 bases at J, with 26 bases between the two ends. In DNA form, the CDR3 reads TGTGCCAGCAGCTTTTATCTACGGGAACGGTGGGAACGGAACCAAGAGACCCAGTACTTC. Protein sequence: CASSFYLRERWERNQETQYF.